Shown below are 9 T cell receptor beta chains from a single sample sequenced in a study of shared clonotypes between healthy human individuals. Clones were read by immunoSEQ multiplex PCR, and TCRdb kept only the in-frame ones, dropping some. The repertoire includes 1.4 million or so clones, approximately 98.5% of them detected once, and approximately 0.4% sits in the top ten. Sequences were obtained from naive CD4+ T cells sorted from blood. Subset: CD45RA+ positively selected. The receptor source for this set is a man aged 25-45 years in good health.

The gene calls are TRBV5-1 and TRBJ2-2; D is unclear. The V and J ends lost 3 bases and 7 bases respectively, with 10 bases between them. The CDR3 runs 13 residues. Looked up from germline, CDR1 is SGHRS and CDR2 is YFSETQ. The CDR3 reads CASSWLGGGELFF. CDR3 bases: TGCGCCAGCAGCTGGTTGGGCGGCGGGGAGCTGTTTTTT.

This clone appeared a single time. This sequence joins TRBV7-2 and TRBJ2-3; D remains unclear. The CDR3 consists of 13 residues. Germline CDR1 is SGHTA and CDR2 is FQGNSA. The V end lost 5 bases, the J end lost 9 bases, and 15 bases lay between the germline ends. In nucleotides, the CDR3 is TGTGCCAGCAGCGCCCGACACCAACTGACGCAGTATTTT. As protein: CASSARHQLTQYF.

The chain joins TRBV9 to TRBJ2-6, with D unresolved. V was trimmed by 3 bases and J by 11 bases, leaving 15 bases between them. The germline V gene has CDR1 SGDLS and CDR2 YYNGEE. The CDR3 contains 14 residues. Here the CDR3 DNA reads TGTGCCAGCAGCGAGGGTCAATTCCCCCACGTCCTGACTTTC. Protein: CASSEGQFPHVLTF. The variable domain in full, completed from reference TRBV9 and TRBJ2-6, reads DSGVTQTPKHLITATGQRVTLRCSPRSGDLSVYWYQQSLDQGLQFLIQYYNGEERAKGNILERFSAQQFPDLHSELNLSSLELGDSALYFCASSEGQFPHVLTFGAGSRLTVL.

The V call is TRBV7-6, the J call TRBJ2-3; TRBD2 agrees at 10 bases. This CDR3 region has 18 residues. V lost 2 bases, J lost 2 bases, and 10 bases stayed unmatched. The germline gives CDR1 SGHVS, CDR2 FNYEAQ. The CDR3 DNA sequence: TGTGCCAGCAGCTTATTTGTGGGCACTAGCGGGGTCACAGATACGCAGTATTTT. Amino acids: CASSLFVGTSGVTDTQYF.

The chain has TRBV19 and TRBJ2-5, with 11 nucleotides matching TRBD2. The CDR3 totals 14 residues. Looked up from germline, CDR1 is LNHDA and CDR2 is SQIVND (reference sequence). V dropped 5 bases and J dropped 11; count of bases not matched to a gene: 10. CDR3 DNA: TGTGCCAGTAGTCCAACGCTAGCGGGAGGATCACAGTACTTC. Protein: CASSPTLAGGSQYF.

The genes are TRBV11-2 and TRBJ2-3; no clear D. Per the germline V gene, CDR1 is SGHAT and CDR2 is FQNNGV. With 0 bases removed from V and 0 bases from J, the gap between germline ends came to 10 bases. This CDR3 contains 16 residues. The CDR3 loop reads CASSLDGWASTDTQYF. In DNA, the CDR3 is TGTGCCAGCAGCTTAGACGGGTGGGCCAGCACAGATACGCAGTATTTT.

This rearrangement joins TRBV18 to TRBJ1-4; D is undetermined. The CDR3 contains 14 residues. Trimming removed 6 bases from V and 8 bases from J, with 16 bases in between. The germline CDR1 and CDR2 sequences are KGHSH and LQKENI. CDR3 residues: CASSPGSPNEKLFF. In DNA, the CDR3 is TGTGCCAGCTCCCCGGGCAGTCCGAACGAAAAACTGTTTTTT. Together with reference TRBV18 and TRBJ1-4, the CDR3 gives the full variable domain: NAGVMQNPRHLVRRRGQEARLRCSPMKGHSHVYWYRQLPEEGLKFMVYLQKENIIDESGMPKERFSAEFPKEGPSILRIQQVVRGDSAAYFCASSPGSPNEKLFFGSGTQLSVL.

CDR3 protein: CASSEQASGHQPQHF. The CDR3 DNA follows: TGTGCCAGCAGTGAGCAGGCATCGGGCCATCAGCCCCAGCATTTT. The chain employs TRBV2 and TRBJ1-5; D unclear. There are 15 residues in the CDR3. V gave up 3 bases and J gave up 5 bases, with 14 bases separating them. Germline loops: CDR1 SNHLY, CDR2 FYNNEI.

A word on this clone: The identical CDR3 is also encoded by other nucleotide sequences in the sample. V usage is TRBV6-5 and J usage is TRBJ2-5; 10 bases fit TRBD1. Germline trimming cut 5 bases from V and 5 bases from J; bases unmatched to any gene: 5. This CDR3 region has 14 residues. Germline CDR1 MNHEY, CDR2 SVGAGI. CDR3 sequence (DNA): TGTGCCAGCAGTCCTAGGACAGGGGGTGAGACCCAGTACTTC. Encoded protein: CASSPRTGGETQYF.